This T cell receptor beta chain was sequenced in a study of CD8 T cells in ankylosing spondylitis. This clonotype showed up many times. MiXCR, run by TCRdb on the 5' RACE reads, gives a single entry per CDR3 protein. The data hold 150,000 to 200,000 distinct CDR3 sequences, with about 16% observed a single time. The germline V gene encodes CDR1 MDHEN and CDR2 SYDVKM. Trimming at V came to 4 bases and at J to 7 bases, leaving 15 bases not matched to a gene. The CDR3 loop spans 17 amino acids. The chain uses TRBV28 and TRBJ2-5, with TRBD1 matching 10 bases. This sequence originates from a male donor with ankylosing spondylitis or in good health (not recorded which). Sequences were obtained from blood, either unsorted or a sorted T cell fraction (not recorded which). In DNA form, the CDR3 reads TGTGCCAGCAGTTCGCCGGTTCCGGGACAGGGGTATGGGACCCAGTACTTC. This codes for CASSSPVPGQGYGTQYF.